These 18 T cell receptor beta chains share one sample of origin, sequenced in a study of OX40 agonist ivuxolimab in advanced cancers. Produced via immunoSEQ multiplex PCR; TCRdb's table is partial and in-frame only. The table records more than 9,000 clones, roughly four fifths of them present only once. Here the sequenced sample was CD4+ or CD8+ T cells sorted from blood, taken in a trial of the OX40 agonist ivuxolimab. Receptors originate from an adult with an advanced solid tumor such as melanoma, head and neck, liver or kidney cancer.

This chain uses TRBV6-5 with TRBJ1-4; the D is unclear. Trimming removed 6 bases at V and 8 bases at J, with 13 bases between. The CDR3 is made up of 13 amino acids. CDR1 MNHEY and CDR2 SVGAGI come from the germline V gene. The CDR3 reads CASRDGRNEKLFF. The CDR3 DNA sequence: TGTGCCAGCAGGGACGGGAGGAACGAAAAACTGTTTTTT.

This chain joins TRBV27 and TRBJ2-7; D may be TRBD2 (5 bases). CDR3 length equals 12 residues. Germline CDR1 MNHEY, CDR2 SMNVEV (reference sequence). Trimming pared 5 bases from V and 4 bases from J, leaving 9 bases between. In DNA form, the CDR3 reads TGTGCCAGCAGTGGCCCGGGGTACGAGCAGTACTTC. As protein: CASSGPGYEQYF.

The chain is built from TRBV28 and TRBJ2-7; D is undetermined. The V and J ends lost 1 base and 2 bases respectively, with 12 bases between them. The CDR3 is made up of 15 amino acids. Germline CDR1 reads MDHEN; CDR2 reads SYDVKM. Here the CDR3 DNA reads TGTGCCAGCAGTTTATTCAGAACGAGAACCTACGAGCAGTACTTC. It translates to CASSLFRTRTYEQYF.

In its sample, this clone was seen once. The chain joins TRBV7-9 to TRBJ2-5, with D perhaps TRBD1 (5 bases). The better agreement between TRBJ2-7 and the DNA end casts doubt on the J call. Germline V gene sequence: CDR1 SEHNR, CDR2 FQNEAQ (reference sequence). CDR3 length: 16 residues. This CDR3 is CASSSQGFIPSYEQYF. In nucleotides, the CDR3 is TGTGCCAGCAGCTCTCAGGGTTTCATCCCCTCCTACGAGCAGTACTTC.

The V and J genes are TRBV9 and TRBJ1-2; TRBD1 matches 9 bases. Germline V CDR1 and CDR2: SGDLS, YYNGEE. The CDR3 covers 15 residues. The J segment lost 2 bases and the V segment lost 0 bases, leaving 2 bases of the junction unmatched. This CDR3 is CASSVEGTGNYGYTF. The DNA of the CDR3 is TGTGCCAGCAGCGTAGAAGGGACAGGGAACTATGGCTACACCTTC.

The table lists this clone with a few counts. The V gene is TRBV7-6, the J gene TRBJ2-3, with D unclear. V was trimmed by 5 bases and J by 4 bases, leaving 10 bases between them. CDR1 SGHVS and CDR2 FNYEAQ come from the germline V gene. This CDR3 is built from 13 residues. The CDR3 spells CASSPGEADTQYF. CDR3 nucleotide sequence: TGTGCCAGCAGCCCAGGAGAGGCAGATACGCAGTATTTT.

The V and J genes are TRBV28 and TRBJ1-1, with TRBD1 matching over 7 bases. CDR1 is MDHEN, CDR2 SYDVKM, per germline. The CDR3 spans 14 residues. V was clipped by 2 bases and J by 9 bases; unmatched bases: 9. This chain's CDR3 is CASSLGDRDRKAFF. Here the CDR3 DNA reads TGTGCCAGCAGTTTAGGGGACCGGGACAGAAAAGCTTTCTTT.

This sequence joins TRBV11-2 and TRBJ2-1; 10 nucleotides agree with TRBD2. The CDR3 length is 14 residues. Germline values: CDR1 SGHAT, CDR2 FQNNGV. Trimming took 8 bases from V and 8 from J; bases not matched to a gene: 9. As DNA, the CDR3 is TGTGCCAGCTGCCTCAGCGGGGGGGCCTATGAGCAGTTCTTC. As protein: CASCLSGGAYEQFF.

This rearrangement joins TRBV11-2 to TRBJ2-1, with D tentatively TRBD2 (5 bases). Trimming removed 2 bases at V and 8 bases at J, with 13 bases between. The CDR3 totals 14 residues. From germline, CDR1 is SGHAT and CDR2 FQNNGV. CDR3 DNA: TGTGCCAGCAGCTTAATGACCAGCGGCGATGAGCAGTTCTTC. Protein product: CASSLMTSGDEQFF.

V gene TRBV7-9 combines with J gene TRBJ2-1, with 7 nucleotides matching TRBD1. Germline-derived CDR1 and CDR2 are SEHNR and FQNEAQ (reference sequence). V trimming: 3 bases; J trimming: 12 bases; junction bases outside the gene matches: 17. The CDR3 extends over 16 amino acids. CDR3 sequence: CASSFSSRIGTGVQFF. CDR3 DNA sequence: TGTGCCAGCAGCTTCTCCAGCAGGATAGGTACAGGGGTGCAGTTCTTC.

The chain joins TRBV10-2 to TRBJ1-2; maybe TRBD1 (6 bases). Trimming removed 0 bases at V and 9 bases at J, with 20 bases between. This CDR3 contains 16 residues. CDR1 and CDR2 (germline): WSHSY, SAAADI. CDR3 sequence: CASSESGQHNYGSYTF. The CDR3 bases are TGCGCCAGCAGTGAGTCTGGACAGCACAACTATGGTAGCTACACCTTC.

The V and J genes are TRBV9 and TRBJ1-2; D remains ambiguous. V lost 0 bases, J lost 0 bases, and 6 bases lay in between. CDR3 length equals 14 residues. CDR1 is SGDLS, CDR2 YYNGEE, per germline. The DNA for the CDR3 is TGTGCCAGCAGCGTAGTAGGCACTAACTATGGCTACACCTTC. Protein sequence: CASSVVGTNYGYTF.

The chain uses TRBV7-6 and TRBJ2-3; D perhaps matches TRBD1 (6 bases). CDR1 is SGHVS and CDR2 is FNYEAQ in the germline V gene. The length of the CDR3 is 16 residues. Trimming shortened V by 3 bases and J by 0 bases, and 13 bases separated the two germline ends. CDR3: CASSFRDIFSTDTQYF. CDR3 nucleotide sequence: TGTGCCAGCAGCTTCCGGGACATCTTTAGCACAGATACGCAGTATTTT.

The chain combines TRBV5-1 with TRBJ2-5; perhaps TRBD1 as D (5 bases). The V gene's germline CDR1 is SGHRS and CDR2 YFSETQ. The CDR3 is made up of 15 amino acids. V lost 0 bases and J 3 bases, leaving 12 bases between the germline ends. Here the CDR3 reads CASSLEGEIEETQYF. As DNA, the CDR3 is TGCGCCAGCAGCTTGGAAGGGGAAATAGAAGAGACCCAGTACTTC. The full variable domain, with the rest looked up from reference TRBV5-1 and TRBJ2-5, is KAGVTQTPRYLIKTRGQQVTLSCSPISGHRSVSWYQQTPGQGLQFLFEYFSETQRNKGNFPGRFSGRQFSNSRSEMNVSTLELGDSALYLCASSLEGEIEETQYFGPGTRLLVL.

The CDR3 sequence is CASSSQGDSGNTIYF. DNA for the CDR3: TGTGCCAGCAGTTCACAGGGCGACTCTGGAAACACCATATATTTT. The V and J genes are TRBV6-5 and TRBJ1-3; the D gene is possibly TRBD1 (6 bases). From germline, CDR1 is MNHEY and CDR2 SVGAGI. This CDR3 spans 15 amino acids. Trimming left V 4 bases short and J 0 bases short, with 10 bases between.

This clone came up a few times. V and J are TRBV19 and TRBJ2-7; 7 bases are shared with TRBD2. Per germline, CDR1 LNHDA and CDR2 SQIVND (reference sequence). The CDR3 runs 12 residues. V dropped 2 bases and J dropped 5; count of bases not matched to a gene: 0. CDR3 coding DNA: TGTGCCAGTAGTATAAGCGGGGACGAGCAGTACTTC. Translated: CASSISGDEQYF.

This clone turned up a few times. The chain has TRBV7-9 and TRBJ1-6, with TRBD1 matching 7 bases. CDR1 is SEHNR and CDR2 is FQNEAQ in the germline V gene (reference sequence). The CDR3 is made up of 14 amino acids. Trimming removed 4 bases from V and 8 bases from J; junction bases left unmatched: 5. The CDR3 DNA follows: TGTGCCAGCAGCTACAGGGGCACCGATTCACCCCTCCACTTT. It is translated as CASSYRGTDSPLHF.

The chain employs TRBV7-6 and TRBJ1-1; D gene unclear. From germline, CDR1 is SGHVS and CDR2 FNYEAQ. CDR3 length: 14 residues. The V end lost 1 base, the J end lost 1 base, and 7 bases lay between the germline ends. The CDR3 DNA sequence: TGTGCCAGCAGCTTAGAACAGAGGAACACTGAAGCTTTCTTT. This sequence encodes CASSLEQRNTEAFF.